This TCR beta chain originates from a study of blood T cells in healthy people across ages. This CDR3 contains 14 residues. Between the trimmed V and J ends, which lost 4 bases and 4 bases, there was a span of 11 bases. The use of a sample-barcoded 5' primer and a J-beta primer mix characterized a second PCR of about 7 to 12 cycles. TCRdb called the 5' RACE reads again in MiXCR, with one record for every CDR3 protein. The table includes roughly 800,000 distinct CDR3 sequences, 35% to 40% detected once. This chain uses TRBV12-3 or TRBV12-4 with TRBJ1-5, with unresolved D. The material sequenced was blood. The receptor's source is a man aged 18-30 years in good health. CDR3 in DNA: TGTGCCAGCAGTTCCGGGATGTTAAATCAGCCCCAGCATTTT. Translating it yields CASSSGMLNQPQHF.